The TCR beta chain under discussion was sequenced for a study of shared clonotypes between healthy human individuals. Study-wide points: With few donors, the genetic and exposure-history diversity represented was limited. Memory subsets generally showed smaller estimated richness than naive subsets did.

Profiled with immunoSEQ multiplex PCR; TCRdb holds only in-frame clones, not every one. The profile covers some 2.4 million clones, with 80% to 95% appearing a single time and approximately 0.37% taken by the ten largest. Regarding this clone: What it binds is unknown.

The TCR sequence derives from a man in his late teens or twenties in good health. Some clones in this sample may be carry-over from other donors' samples. What was sequenced was naive CD4+ T cells from PBMCs. The subset was: CD45RA+ positively selected.

CDR3 DNA sequence: TGTGCCAGTCAGACAGGGGGCTACGCGCTGCTCTATGGCTACACCTTC. Translating gives CASQTGGYALLYGYTF. This chain links TRBV28 with TRBJ1-2; TRBD1 matches at 10 bases. Trimming cost V 9 bases and J 4 bases; bases outside gene matches: 14. The CDR3 is 16 amino acids. Germline values: CDR1 MDHEN, CDR2 SYDVKM.